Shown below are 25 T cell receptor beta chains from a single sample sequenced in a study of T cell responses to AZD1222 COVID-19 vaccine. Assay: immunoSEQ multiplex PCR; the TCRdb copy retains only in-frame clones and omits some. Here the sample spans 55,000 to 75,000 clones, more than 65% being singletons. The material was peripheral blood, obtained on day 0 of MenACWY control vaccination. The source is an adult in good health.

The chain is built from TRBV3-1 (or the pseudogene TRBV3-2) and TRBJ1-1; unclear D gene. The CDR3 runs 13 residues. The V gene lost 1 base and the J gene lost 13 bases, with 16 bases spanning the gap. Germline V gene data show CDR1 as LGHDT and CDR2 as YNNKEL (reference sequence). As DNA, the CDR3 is TGTGCCAGCAGCCAAGGTCCCCGGGCCCTTGTTTTCTTT. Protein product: CASSQGPRALVFF.

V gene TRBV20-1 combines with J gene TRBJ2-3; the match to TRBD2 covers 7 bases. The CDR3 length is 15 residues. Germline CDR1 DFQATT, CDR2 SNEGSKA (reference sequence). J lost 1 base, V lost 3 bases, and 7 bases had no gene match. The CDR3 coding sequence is TGCAGTGCTAGTACTAGCGACCAAGGCACAGATACGCAGTATTTT. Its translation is CSASTSDQGTDTQYF.

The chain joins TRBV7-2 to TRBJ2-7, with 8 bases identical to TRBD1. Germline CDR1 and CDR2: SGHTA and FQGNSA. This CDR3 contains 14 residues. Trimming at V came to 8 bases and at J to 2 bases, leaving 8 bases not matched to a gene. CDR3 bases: TGTGCCAGCCGCCTAGGGGGACAGGCCTACGAGCAGTACTTC. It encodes CASRLGGQAYEQYF.

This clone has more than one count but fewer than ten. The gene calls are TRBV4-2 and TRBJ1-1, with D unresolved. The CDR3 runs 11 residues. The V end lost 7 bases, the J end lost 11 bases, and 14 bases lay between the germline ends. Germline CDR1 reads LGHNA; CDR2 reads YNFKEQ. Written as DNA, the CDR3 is TGTGCCAGCACCTGGGCGGGGAAGGCTTTCTTT. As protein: CASTWAGKAFF.

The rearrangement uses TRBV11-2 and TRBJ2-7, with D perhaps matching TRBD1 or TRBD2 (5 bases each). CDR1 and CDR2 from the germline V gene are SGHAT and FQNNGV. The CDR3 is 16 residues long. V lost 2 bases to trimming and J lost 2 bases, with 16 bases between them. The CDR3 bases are TGTGCCAGCAGCTTAAGCTGGGGGAGTCTCCCCTACGAGCAGTACTTC. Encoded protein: CASSLSWGSLPYEQYF.

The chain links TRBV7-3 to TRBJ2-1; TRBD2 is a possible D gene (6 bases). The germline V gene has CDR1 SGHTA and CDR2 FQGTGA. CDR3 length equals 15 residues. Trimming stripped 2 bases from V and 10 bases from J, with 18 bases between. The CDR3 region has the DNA TGTGCCAGCAGCTTAGGACTACCGGGTGCCTTAGAGCAGTTCTTC. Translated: CASSLGLPGALEQFF.

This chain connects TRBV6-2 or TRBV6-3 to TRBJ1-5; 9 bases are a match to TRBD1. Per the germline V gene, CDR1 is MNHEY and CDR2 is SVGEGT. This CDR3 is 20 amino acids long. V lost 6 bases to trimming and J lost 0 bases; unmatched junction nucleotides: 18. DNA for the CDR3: TGTGCCAGCAGCTCCCGGGGCCCCATACACAGGGGGCTTAGCAATCAGCCCCAGCATTTT. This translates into CASSSRGPIHRGLSNQPQHF.

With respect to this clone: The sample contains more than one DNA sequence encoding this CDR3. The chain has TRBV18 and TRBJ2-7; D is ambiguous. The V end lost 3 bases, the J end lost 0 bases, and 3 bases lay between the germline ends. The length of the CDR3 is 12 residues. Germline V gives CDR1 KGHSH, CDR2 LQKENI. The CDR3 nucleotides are TGTGCCAGCTCACCTTCCTCCTACGAGCAGTACTTC. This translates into CASSPSSYEQYF.

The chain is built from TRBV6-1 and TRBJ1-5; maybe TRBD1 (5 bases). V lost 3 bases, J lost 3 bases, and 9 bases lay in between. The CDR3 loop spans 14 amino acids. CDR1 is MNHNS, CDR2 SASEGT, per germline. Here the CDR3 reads CASSEFRDNQPQHF. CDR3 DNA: TGTGCCAGCAGTGAGTTCAGGGACAATCAGCCCCAGCATTTT.

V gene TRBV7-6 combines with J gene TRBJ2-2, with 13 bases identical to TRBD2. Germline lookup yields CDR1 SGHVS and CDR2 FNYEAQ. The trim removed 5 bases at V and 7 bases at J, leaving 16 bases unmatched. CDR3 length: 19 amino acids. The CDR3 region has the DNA TGTGCCAGCAGCCCCCAAACAGGACTAGCGGGAGACGTTAACGGGGAGCTGTTTTTT. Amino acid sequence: CASSPQTGLAGDVNGELFF.

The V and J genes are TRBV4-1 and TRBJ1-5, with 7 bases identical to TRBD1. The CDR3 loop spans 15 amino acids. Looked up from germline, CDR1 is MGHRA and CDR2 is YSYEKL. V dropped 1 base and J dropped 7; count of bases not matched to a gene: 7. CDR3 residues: CASSQVAGGNQPQHF. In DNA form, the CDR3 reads TGCGCCAGCAGCCAAGTGGCAGGGGGTAACCAGCCCCAGCATTTT.

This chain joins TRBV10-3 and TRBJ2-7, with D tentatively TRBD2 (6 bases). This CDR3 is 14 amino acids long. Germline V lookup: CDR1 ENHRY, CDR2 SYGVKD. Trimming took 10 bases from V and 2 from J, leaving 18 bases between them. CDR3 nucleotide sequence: TGTGCCACGGGTTCAGGACTATCTCCCTACGAGCAGTACTTC. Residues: CATGSGLSPYEQYF.

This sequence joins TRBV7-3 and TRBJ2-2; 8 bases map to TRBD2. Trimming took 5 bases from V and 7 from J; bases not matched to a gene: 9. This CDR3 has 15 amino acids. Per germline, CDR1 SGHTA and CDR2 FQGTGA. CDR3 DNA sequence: TGTGCCAGCAGCCGCGGAGGAGCGGGAGACGGGGAGCTGTTTTTT. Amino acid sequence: CASSRGGAGDGELFF.

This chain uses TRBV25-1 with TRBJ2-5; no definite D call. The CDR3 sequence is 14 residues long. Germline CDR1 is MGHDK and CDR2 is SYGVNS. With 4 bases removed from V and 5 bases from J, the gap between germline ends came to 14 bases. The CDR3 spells CASSVPAISETQYF. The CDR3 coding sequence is TGTGCCAGCAGTGTCCCGGCGATCTCCGAGACCCAGTACTTC.

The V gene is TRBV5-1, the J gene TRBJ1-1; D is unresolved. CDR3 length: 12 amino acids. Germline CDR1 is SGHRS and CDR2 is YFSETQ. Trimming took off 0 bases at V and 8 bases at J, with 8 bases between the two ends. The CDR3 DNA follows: TGCGCCAGCAGCTTGGGGGCAGGAGAAGCTTTCTTT. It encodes CASSLGAGEAFF.

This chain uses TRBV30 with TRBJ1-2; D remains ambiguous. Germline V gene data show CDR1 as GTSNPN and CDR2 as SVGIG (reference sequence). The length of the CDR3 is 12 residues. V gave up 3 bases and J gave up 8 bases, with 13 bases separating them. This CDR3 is CAWRAGGKGYTF. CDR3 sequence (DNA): TGTGCCTGGAGGGCTGGAGGGAAGGGCTACACCTTC. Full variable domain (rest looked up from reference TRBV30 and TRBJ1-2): SQTIHQWPATLVQPVGSPLSLECTVEGTSNPNLYWYRQAAGRGLQLLFYSVGIGQISSEVPQNLSASRPQDRQFILSSKKLLLSDSGFYLCAWRAGGKGYTFGSGTRLTVV.

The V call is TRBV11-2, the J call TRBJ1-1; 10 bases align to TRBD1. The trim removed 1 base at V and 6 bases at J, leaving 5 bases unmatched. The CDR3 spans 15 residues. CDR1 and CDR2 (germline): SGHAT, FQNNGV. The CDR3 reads CASSLVGTGASEAFF. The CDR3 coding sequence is TGTGCCAGCAGCTTAGTCGGGACAGGGGCCTCTGAAGCTTTCTTT. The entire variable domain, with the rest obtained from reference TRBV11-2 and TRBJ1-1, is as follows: EAGVAQSPRYKIIEKRQSVAFWCNPISGHATLYWYQQILGQGPKLLIQFQNNGVVDDSQLPKDRFSAERLKGVDSTLKIQPAKLEDSAVYLCASSLVGTGASEAFFGQGTRLTVV.

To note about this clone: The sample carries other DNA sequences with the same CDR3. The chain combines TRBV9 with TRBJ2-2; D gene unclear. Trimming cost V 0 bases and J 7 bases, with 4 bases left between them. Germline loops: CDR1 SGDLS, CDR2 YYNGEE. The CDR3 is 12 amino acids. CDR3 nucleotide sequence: TGTGCCAGCAGCGTAGTGAACGGGGAGCTGTTTTTT. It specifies CASSVVNGELFF.

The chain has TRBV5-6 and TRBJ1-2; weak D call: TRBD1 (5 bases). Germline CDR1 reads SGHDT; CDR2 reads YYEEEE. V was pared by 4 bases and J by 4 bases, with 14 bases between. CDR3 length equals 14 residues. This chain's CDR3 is CASSPGGGSYGYTF. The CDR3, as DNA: TGTGCCAGCAGCCCCGGGGGAGGGTCCTATGGCTACACCTTC.

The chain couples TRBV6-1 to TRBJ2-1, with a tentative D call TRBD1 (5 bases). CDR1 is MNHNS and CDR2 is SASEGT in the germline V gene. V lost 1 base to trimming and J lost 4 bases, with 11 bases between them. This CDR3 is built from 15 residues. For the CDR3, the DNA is TGTGCCAGCAGTGAAGTTGGATACAGGTACAATGAGCAGTTCTTC. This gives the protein CASSEVGYRYNEQFF.

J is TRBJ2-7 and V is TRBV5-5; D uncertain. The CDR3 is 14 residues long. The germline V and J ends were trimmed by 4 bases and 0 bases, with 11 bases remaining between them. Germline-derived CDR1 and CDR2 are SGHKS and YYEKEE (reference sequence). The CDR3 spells CASSIDIPSYEQYF. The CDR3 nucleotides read TGTGCCAGCAGCATCGACATTCCCTCCTACGAGCAGTACTTC.

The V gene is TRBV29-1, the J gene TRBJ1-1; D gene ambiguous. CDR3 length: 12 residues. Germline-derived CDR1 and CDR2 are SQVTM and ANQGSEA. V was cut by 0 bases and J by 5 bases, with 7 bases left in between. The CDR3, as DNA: TGCAGCGTTGAAGATCCGGGGACTGAAGCTTTCTTT. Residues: CSVEDPGTEAFF.

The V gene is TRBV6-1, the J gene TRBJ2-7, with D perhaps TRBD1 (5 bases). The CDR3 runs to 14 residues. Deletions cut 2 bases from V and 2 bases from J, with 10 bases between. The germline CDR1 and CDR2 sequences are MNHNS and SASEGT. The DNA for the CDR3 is TGTGCCAGCAGTGAATTCGACAGCCCCTACGAGCAGTACTTC. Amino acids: CASSEFDSPYEQYF.

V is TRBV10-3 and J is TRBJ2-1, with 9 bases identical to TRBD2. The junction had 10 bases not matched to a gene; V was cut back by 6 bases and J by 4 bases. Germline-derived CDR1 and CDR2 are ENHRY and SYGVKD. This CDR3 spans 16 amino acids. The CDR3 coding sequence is TGTGCCATCAGGGCCTCGACTAGCGGAGATTACAATGAGCAGTTCTTC. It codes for CAIRASTSGDYNEQFF.

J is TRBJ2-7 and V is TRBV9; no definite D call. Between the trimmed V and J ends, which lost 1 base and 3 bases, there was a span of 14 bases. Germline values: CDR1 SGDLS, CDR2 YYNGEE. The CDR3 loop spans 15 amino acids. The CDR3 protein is CASSVWSDGRYEQYF. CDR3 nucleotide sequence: TGTGCCAGCAGCGTATGGTCGGACGGACGCTACGAGCAGTACTTC.